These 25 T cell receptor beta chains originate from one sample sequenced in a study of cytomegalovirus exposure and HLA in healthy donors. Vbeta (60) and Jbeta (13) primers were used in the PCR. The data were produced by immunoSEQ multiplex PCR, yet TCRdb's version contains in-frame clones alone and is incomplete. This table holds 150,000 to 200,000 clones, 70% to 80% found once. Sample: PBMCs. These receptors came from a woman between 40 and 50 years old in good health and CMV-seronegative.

Written as DNA, the CDR3 is TGTGCCAGTAGACAGGGGGAGATCGGTACGCAGTATTTT. Protein product: CASRQGEIGTQYF. V gene TRBV28 combines with J gene TRBJ2-3, with TRBD1 identical over 9 bases. V gave up 9 bases and J gave up 8 bases; unmatched junction bases: 9. This CDR3 region has 13 residues. Germline loops: CDR1 MDHEN, CDR2 SYDVKM.

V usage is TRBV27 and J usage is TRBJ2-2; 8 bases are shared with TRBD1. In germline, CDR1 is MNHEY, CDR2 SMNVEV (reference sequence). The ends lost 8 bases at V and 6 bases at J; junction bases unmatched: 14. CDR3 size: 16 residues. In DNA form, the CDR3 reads TGTGCCAGCGGCCGCACCTGGACAGGGATTCCCGGGGAGCTGTTTTTT. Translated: CASGRTWTGIPGELFF.

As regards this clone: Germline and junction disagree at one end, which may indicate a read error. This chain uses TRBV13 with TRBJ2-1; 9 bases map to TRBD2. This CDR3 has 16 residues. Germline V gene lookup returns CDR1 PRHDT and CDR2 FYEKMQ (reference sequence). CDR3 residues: CASSLEAGGPYNERFF. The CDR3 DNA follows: TGTGCCAGCAGCTTAGAGGCGGGAGGGCCCTACAATGAGCGGTTCTTC. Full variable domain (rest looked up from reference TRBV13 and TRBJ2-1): AAGVIQSPRHLIKEKRETATLKCYPIPRHDTVYWYQQGPGQDPQFLISFYEKMQSDKGSIPDRFSAQQFSDYHSELNMSSLELGDSALYFCASSLEAGGPYNERFFGPGTRLTVL.

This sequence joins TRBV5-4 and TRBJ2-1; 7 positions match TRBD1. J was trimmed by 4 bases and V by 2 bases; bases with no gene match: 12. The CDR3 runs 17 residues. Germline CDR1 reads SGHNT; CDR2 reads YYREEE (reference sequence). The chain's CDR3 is CASSFRTGSSLYNEQFF. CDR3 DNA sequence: TGTGCCAGCAGCTTCCGGACAGGTTCAAGTTTGTACAATGAGCAGTTCTTC.

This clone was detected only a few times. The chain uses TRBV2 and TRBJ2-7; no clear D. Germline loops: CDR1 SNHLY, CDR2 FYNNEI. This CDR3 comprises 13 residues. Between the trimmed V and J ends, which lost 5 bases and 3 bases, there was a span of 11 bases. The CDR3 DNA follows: TGTGCCAGCAGTCGTGAAGCCCTCTACGAGCAGTACTTC. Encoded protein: CASSREALYEQYF.

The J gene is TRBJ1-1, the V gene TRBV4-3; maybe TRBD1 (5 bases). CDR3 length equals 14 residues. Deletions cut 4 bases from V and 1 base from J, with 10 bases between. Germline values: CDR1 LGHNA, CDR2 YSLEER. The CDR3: CASSPLTGNTEAFF. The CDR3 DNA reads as TGCGCCAGCAGCCCGTTAACAGGGAACACTGAAGCTTTCTTT.

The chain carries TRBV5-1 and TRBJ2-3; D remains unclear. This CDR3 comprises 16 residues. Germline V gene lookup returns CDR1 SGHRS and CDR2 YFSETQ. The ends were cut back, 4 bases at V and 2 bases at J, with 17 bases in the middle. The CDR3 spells CASSPHARASTDTQYF. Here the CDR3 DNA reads TGCGCCAGCAGCCCACACGCTAGAGCCTCCACAGATACGCAGTATTTT.

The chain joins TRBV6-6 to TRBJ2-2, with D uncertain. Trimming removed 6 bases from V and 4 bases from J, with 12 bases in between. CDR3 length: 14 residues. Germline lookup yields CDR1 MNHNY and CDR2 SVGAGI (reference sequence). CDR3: CASRFAGGTGELFF. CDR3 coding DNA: TGTGCCAGCAGATTCGCTGGCGGCACCGGGGAGCTGTTTTTT.

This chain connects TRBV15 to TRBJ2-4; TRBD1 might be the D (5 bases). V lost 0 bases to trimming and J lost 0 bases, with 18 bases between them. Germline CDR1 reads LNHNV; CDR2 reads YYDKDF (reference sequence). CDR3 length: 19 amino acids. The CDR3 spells CATSRDQFSTGRAKNIQYF. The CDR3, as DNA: TGTGCCACCAGCAGAGATCAGTTTTCCACAGGTCGAGCCAAAAACATTCAGTACTTC.

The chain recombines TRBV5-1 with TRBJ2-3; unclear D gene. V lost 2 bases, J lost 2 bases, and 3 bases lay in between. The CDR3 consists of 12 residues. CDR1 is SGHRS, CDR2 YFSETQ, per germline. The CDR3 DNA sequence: TGCGCCAGCAGCTTTAACACAGATACGCAGTATTTT. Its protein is CASSFNTDTQYF.

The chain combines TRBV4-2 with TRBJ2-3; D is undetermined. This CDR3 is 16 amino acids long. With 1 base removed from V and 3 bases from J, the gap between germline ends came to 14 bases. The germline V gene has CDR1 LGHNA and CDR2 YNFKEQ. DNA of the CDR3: TGTGCCAGCAGCCAAGTTGTGGATCGGAGTACAGATACGCAGTATTTT. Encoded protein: CASSQVVDRSTDTQYF.

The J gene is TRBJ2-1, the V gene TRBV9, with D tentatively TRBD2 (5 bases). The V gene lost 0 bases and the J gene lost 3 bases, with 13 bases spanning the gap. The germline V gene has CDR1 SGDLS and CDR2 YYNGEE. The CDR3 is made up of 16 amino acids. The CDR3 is CASSVGAEWGYNEQFF. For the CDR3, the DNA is TGTGCCAGCAGCGTAGGAGCGGAGTGGGGCTACAATGAGCAGTTCTTC.

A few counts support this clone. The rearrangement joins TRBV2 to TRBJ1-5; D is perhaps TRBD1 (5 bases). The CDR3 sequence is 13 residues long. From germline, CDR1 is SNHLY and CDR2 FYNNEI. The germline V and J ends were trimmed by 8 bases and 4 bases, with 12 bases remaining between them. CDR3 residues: CASRSGVNQPQHF. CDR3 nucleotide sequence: TGTGCCAGCCGGTCGGGGGTAAATCAGCCCCAGCATTTT.

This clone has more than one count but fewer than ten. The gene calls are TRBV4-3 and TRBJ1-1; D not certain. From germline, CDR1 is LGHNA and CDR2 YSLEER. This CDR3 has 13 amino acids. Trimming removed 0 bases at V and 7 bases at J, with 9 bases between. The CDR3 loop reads CASSQDRYFEAFF. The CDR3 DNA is TGCGCCAGCAGCCAAGATCGGTACTTTGAAGCTTTCTTT.

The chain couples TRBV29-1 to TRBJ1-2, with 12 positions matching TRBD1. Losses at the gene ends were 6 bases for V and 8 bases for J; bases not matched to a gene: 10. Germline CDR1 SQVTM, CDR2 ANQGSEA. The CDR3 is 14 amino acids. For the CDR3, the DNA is TGCAGCGTAGGACCGGGACAGGGGGCGTGCGGCTACACCTTC. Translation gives CSVGPGQGACGYTF.

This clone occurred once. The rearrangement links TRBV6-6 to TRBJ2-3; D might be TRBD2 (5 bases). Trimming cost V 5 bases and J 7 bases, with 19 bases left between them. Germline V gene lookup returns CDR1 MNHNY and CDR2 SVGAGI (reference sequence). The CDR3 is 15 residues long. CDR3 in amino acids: CASSAAGSLINTQYF. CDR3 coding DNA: TGTGCCAGCAGTGCCGCGGGCAGCCTGATAAATACGCAGTATTTT.

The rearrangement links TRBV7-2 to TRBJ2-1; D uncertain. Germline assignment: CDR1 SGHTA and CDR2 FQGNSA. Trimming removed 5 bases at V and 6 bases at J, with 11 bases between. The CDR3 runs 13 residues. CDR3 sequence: CASSRPRGNEQFF. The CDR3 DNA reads TGTGCCAGCAGCCGACCTAGAGGCAATGAGCAGTTCTTC. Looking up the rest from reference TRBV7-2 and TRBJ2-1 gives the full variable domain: GAGVSQSPSNKVTEKGKDVELRCDPISGHTALYWYRQSLGQGLEFLIYFQGNSAPDKSGLPSDRFSAERTGGSVSTLTIQRTQQEDSAVYLCASSRPRGNEQFFGPGTRLTVL.

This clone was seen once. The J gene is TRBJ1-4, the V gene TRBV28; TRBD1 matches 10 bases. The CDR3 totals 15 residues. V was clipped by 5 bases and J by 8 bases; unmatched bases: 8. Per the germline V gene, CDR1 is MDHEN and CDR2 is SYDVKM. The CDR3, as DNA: TGTGCCAGCAGTCCTCCGGGACAGGGGAGGGAAAAACTGTTTTTT. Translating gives CASSPPGQGREKLFF.

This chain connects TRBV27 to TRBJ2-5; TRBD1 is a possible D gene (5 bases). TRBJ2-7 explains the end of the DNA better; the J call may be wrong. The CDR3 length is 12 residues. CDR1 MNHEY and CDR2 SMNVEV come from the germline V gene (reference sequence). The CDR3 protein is CASSILGLEQYF. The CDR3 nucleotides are TGTGCCAGCAGTATACTGGGGCTCGAGCAGTACTTC.

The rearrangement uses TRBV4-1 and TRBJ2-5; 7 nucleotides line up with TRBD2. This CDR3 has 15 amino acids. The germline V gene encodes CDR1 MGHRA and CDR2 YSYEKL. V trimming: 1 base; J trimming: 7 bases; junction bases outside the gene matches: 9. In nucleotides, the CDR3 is TGCGCCAGCAGCCAAGTGGGGCGGGGCGGGGGGACCCAGTACTTC. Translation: CASSQVGRGGGTQYF.

The CDR3, as DNA: TGTGCCAGCAGCCAGGACAGGGCGAACACCGGGGAGCTGTTTTTT. Encoded protein: CASSQDRANTGELFF. The chain combines TRBV4-2 with TRBJ2-2, with 8 bases aligning to TRBD1. The CDR3 spans 15 residues. CDR1 is LGHNA and CDR2 is YNFKEQ in the germline V gene. The V segment lost 3 bases and the J segment 0 bases; nucleotides outside the gene matches: 0.

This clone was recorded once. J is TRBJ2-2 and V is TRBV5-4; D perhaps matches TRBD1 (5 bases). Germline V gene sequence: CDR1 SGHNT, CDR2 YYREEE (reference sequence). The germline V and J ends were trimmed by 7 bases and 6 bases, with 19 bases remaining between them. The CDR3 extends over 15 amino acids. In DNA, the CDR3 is TGTGCCAGCCCTGGACATCCGAACAACCCCGGGGAGCTGTTTTTT. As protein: CASPGHPNNPGELFF.

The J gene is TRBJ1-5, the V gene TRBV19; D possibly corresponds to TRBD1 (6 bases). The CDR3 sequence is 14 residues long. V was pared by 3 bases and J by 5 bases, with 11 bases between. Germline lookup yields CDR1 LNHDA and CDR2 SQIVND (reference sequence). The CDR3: CASSIQGNYQPQHF. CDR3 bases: TGTGCCAGTAGTATTCAGGGGAACTATCAGCCCCAGCATTTT.

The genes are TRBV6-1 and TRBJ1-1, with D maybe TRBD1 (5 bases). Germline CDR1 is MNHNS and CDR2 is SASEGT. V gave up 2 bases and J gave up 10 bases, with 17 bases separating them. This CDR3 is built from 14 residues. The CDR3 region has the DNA TGTGCCAGCAGTGAATCAATGGGGGGACGGGGAGCTTTCTTT. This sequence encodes CASSESMGGRGAFF.

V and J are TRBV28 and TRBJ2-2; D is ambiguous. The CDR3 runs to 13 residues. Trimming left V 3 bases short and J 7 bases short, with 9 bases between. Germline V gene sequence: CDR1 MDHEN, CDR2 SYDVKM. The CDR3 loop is CASSLMQYGELFF. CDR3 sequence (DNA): TGTGCCAGCAGTTTGATGCAGTACGGGGAGCTGTTTTTT. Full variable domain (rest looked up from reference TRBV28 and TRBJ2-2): DVKVTQSSRYLVKRTGEKVFLECVQDMDHENMFWYRQDPGLGLRLIYFSYDVKMKEKGDIPEGYSVSREKKERFSLILESASTNQTSMYLCASSLMQYGELFFGEGSRLTVL.